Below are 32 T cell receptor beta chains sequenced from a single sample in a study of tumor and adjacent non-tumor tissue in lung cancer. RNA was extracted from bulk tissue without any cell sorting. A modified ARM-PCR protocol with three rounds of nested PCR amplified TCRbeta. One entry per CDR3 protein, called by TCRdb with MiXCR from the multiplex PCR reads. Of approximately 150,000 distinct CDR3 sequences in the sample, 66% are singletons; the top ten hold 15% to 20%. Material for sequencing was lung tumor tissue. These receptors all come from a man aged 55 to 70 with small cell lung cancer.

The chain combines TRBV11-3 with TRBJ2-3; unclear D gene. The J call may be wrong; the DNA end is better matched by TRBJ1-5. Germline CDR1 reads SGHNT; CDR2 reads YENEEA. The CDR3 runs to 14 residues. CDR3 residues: CASSSVVITDTQHF. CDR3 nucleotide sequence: TGTGCCAGCAGCTCAGTGGTAATCACAGATACGCAGCATTTT.

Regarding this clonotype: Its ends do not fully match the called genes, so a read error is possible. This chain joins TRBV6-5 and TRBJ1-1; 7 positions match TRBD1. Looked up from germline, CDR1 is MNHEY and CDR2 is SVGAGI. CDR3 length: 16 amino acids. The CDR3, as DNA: TGTGCCAGCAGTTATCCCCCTAAGGGGGCAGGCACTGAAGCATTCTTT. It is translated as CASSYPPKGAGTEAFF.

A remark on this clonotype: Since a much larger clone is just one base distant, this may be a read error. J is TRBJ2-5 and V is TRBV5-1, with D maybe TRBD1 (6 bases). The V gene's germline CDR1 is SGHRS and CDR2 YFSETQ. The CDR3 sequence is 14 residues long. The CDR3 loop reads CANSLFTGKETQYF. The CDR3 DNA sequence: TGCGCCAACAGCTTGTTCACAGGGAAGGAGACCCAGTACTTC.

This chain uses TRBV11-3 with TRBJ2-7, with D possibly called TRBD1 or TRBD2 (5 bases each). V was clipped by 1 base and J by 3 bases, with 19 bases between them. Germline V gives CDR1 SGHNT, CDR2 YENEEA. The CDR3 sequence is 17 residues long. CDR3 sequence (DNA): TGTGCCAGCAGCTTAGGCGCAAAGCGGACACACGACTACGAGCAGTACTTC. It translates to CASSLGAKRTHDYEQYF.

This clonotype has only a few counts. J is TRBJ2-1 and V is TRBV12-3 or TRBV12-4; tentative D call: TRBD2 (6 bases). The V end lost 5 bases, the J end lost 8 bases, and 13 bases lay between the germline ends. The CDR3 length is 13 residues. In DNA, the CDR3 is TGTGCCAGCAGTGGGGGGTGGGGGGATGAGCAGTTCTTC. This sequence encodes CASSGGWGDEQFF.

CDR3 sequence (DNA): TGTGCCAGCACCGGCGGGCGAATGAGCATTGAAGCTTTCTTT. Translation gives CASTGGRMSIEAFF. The V call is TRBV5-6, the J call TRBJ1-1; no clear D gene. Germline V gene data show CDR1 as SGHDT and CDR2 as YYEEEE. The CDR3 length is 14 residues. The ends were cut back, 6 bases at V and 7 bases at J, with 19 bases in the middle.

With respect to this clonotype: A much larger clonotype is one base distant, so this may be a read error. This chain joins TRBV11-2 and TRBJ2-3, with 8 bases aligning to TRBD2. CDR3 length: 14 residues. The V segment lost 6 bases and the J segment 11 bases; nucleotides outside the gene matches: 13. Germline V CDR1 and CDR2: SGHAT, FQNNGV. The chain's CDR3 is CASRPAGAVNKQYF. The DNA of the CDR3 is TGTGCCAGCAGGCCAGCGGGAGCTGTGAATAAGCAGTATTTT.

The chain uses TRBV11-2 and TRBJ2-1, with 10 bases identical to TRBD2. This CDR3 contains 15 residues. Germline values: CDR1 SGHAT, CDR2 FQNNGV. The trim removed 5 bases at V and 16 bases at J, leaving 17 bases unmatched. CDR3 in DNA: TGTGCCAGCAGCCTACGGACTAGCGGCTACAATGAGCGATTCTTC. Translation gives CASSLRTSGYNERFF.

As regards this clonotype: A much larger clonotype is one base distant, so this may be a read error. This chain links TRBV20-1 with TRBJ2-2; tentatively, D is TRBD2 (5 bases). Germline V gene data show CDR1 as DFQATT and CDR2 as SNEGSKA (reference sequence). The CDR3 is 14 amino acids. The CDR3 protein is CSARLGANTGELIF. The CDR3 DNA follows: TGCAGTGCTAGACTAGGTGCGAACACCGGGGAGCTGATTTTT.

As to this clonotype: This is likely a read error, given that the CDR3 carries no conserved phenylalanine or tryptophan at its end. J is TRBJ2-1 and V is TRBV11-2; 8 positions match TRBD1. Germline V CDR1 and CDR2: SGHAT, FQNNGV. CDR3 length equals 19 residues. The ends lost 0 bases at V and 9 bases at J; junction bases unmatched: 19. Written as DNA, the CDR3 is TGTGCCAGCAGCTTAGAGGGGTTTGCGGCAGGGGGCTATATGGCTGAGCAGTTCCTC. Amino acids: CASSLEGFAAGGYMAEQFL.

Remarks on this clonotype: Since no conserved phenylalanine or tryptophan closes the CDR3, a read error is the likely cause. The DNA for the CDR3 is TGTGCCAGCCAACCAGGGGGTTACTCCTACGAGCAGTACGCC. This codes for CASQPGGYSYEQYA. The genes are TRBV6-1 and TRBJ2-7; 7 bases are a match to TRBD1. V dropped 8 bases and J dropped 0; count of bases not matched to a gene: 7. The CDR3 is 14 residues long. CDR1 and CDR2 (germline): MNHNS, SASEGT.

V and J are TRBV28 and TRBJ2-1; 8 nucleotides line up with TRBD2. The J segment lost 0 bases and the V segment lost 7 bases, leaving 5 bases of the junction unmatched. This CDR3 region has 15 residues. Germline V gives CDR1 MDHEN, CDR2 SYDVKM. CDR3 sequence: CASKTSDNSYNEQFF. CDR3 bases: TGTGCCAGCAAGACTAGCGACAACTCCTACAATGAGCAGTTCTTC.

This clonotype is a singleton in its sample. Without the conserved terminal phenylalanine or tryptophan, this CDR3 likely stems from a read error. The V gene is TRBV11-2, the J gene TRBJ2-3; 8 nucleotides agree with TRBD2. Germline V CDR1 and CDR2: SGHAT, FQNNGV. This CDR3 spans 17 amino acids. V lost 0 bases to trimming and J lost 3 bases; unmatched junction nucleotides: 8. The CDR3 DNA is TGTGCCAGCAGCTTAGATGGCGGGGGGATTAGGACAGATACGCAGTATATT. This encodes CASSLDGGGIRTDTQYI.

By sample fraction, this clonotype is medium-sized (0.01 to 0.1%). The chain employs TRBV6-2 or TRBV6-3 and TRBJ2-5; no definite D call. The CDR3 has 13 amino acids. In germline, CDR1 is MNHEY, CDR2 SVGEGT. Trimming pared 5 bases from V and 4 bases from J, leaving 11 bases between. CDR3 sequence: CASSPLPRETQYF. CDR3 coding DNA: TGTGCCAGCAGTCCCCTCCCTAGAGAGACCCAGTACTTC.

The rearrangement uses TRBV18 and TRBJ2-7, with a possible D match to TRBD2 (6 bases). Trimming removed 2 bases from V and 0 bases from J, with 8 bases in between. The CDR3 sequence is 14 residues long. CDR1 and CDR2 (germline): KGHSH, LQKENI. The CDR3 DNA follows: TGTGCCAGCTCACCAGGGACTGCCTCCTACGAGCAGTACGTC. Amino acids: CASSPGTASYEQYV.

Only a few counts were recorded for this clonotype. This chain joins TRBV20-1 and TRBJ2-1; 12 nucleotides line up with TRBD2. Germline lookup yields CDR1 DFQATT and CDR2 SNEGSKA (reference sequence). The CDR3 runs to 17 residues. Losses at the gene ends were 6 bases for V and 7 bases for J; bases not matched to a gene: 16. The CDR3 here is CSAALSASGRAGNEQFF. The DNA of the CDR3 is TGCAGTGCCGCTCTCAGTGCTAGCGGGAGGGCCGGGAATGAGCAGTTCTTC.

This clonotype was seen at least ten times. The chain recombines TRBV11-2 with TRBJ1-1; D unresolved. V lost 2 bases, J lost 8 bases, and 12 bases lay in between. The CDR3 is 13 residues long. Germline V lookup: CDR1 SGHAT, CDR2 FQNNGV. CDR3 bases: TGTGCCAGCAGCTTATTGACCGGCCCCGAAGCTTTCTTT. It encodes CASSLLTGPEAFF.

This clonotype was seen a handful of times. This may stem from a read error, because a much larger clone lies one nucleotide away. Here the CDR3 reads CASSRSGTLNTGDLFF. CDR3 coding DNA: TGCGCCAGCAGCCGATCCGGGACACTAAACACCGGGGACCTGTTTTTT. The chain employs TRBV4-1 and TRBJ2-2; tentatively, D is TRBD1 (6 bases). Germline V gene data show CDR1 as MGHRA and CDR2 as YSYEKL. The CDR3 length is 16 residues.

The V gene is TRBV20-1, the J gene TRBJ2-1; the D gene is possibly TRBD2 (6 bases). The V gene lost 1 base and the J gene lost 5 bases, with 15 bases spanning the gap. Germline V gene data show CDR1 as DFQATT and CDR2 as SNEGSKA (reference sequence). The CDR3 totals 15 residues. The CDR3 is CSARGGTGTDNEQFF. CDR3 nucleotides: TGCAGTGCTAGAGGGGGGACTGGCACGGACAATGAGCAGTTCTTC.

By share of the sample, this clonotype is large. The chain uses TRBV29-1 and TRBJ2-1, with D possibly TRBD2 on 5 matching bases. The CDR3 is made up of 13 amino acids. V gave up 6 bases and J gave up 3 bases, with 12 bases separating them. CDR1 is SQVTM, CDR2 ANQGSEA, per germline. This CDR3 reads CSVSSTLYNEQFF. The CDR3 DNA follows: TGCAGCGTCTCTAGCACCCTCTACAATGAGCAGTTCTTC.

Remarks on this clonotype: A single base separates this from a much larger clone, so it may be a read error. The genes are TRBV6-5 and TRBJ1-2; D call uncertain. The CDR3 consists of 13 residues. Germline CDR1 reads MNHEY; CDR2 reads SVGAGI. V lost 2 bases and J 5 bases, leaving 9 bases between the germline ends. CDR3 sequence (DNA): TGTGCCAGCAGTTACATAGGAGCTTATGGCTACACCTTC. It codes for CASSYIGAYGYTF.

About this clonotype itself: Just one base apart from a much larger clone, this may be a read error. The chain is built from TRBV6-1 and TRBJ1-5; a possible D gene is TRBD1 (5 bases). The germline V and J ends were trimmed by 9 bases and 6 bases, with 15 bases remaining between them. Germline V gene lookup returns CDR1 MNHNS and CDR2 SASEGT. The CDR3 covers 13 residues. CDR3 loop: CARTMRGCQPQHF. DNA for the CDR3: TGTGCCAGGACCATGAGGGGTTGTCAGCCCCAGCATTTT.

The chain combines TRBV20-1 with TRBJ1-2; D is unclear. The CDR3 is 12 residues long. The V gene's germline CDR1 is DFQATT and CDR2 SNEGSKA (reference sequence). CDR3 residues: CNAAGPNYGYTF. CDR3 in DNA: TGCAATGCAGCTGGGCCGAACTATGGCTACACCTTC.

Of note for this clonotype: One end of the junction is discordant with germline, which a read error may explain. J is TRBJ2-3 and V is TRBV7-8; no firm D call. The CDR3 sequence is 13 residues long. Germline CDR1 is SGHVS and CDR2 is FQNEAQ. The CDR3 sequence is CASSLHPGDTHYF. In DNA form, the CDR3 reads TGTGCCAGCAGCTTACACCCTGGGGATACGCACTATTTT. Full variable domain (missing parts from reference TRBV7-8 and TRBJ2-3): GAGVSQSPRYKVAKRGQDVALRCDPISGHVSLFWYQQALGQGPEFLTYFQNEAQLDKSGLPSDRFFAERPEGSVSTLKIQRTQQEDSAVYLCASSLHPGDTHYFGPGTRLTVL.

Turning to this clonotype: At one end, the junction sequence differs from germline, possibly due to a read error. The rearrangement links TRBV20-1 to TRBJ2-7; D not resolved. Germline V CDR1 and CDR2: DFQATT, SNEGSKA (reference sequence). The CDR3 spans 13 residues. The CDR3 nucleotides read TGCAGTGCTGATACATGGCACTCCTACGGGCAGTACTTC. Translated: CSADTWHSYGQYF.

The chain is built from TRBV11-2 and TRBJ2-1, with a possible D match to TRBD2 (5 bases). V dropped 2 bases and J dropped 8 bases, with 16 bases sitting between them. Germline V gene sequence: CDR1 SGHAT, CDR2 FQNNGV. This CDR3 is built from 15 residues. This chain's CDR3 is CASSLWYERSDEQFF. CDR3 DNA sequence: TGTGCCAGCAGCTTATGGTACGAGCGTAGCGATGAGCAGTTCTTC.

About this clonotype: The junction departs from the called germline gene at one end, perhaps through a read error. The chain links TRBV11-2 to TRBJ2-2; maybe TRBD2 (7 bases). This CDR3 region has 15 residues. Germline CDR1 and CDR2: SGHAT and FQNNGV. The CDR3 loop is CASSPLDGDTGGLYF. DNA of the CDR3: TGTGCCAGCAGCCCCCTAGATGGAGACACCGGGGGGCTGTATTTT.

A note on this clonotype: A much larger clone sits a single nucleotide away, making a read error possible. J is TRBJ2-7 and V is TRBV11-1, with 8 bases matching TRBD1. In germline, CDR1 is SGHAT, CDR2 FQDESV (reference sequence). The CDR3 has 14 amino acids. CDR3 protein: CASSPAGGSYERYF. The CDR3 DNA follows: TGTGCCAGCAGCCCGGCAGGGGGCTCCTACGAGCGGTACTTC.

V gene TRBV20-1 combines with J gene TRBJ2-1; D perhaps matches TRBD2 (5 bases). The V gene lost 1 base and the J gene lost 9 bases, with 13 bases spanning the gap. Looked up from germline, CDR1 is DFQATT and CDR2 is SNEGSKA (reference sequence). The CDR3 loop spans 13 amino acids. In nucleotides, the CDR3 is TGCAGTGCTAGAGGCCCCAAGGAGGCTGAGCAGTTCTTC. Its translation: CSARGPKEAEQFF.

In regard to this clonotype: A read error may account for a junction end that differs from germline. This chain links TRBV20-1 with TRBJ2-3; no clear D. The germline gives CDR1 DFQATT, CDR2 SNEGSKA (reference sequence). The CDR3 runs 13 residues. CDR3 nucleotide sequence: TGCATTGCTCCCCGACCGTTCACAGATACGCAGTATTTT. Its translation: CIAPRPFTDTQYF.

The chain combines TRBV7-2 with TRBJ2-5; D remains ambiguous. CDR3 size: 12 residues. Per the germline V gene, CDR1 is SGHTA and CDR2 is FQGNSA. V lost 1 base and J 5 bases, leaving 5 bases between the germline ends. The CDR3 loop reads CASSLVVETQYF. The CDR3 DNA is TGTGCCAGCAGCTTAGTAGTGGAGACCCAGTACTTC. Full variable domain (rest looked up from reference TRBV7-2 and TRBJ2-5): GAGVSQSPSNKVTEKGKDVELRCDPISGHTALYWYRQSLGQGLEFLIYFQGNSAPDKSGLPSDRFSAERTGGSVSTLTIQRTQQEDSAVYLCASSLVVETQYFGPGTRLLVL.

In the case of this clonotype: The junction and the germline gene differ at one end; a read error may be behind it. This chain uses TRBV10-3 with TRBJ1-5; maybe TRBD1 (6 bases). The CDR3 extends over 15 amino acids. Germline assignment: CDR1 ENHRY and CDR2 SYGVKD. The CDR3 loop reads CTISEGHNSNQPKHF. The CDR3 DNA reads TGTACCATCAGCGAGGGACATAATAGCAATCAGCCCAAGCATTTT.